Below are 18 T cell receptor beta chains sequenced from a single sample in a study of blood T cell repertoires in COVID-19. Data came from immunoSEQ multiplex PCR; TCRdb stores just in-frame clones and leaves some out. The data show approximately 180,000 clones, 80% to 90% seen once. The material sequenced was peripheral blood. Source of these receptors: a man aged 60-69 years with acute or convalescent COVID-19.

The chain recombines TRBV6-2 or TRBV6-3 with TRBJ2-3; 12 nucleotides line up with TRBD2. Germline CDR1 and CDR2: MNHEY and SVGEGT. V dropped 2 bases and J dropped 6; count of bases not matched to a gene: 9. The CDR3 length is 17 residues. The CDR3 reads CASSYRDRTSGKDTQYF. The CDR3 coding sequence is TGTGCCAGCAGTTACCGGGATCGGACTAGCGGGAAGGATACGCAGTATTTT.

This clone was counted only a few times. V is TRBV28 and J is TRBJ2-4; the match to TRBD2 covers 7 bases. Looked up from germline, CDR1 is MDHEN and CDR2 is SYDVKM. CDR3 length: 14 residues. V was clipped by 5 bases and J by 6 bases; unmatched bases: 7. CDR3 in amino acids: CASSPRTRRNIQYF. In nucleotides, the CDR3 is TGTGCCAGCAGTCCCCGGACTAGGAGAAACATTCAGTACTTC.

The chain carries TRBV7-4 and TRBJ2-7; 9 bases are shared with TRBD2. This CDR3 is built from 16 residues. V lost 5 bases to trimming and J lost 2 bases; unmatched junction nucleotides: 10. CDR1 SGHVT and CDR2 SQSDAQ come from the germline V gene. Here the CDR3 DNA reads TGTGCCAGCAGCAAACGAAGACTAGCGGCGACCTACGAGCAGTACTTC. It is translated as CASSKRRLAATYEQYF.

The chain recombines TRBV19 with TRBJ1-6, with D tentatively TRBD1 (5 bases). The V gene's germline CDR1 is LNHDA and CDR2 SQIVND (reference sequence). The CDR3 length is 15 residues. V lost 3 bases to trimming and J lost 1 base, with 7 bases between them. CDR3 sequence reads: CASSIRESYNSPLHF. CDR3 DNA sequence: TGTGCCAGTAGTATCAGGGAATCCTATAATTCACCCCTCCACTTT.

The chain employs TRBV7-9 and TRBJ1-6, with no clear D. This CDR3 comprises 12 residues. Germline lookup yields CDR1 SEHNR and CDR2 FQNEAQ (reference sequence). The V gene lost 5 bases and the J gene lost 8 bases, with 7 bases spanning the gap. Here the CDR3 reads CASSASDSPLHF. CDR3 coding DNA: TGTGCCAGCAGCGCGAGTGATTCACCCCTCCACTTT.

CDR3 in DNA: TGTGCCAGCAGTGAAAAGGGGAGGCATGAGCAGTTCTTC. As protein: CASSEKGRHEQFF. The rearrangement uses TRBV2 and TRBJ2-1, with a weak D call TRBD2 (6 bases). Germline loops: CDR1 SNHLY, CDR2 FYNNEI. V lost 2 bases, J lost 8 bases, and 10 bases lay in between. CDR3 length: 13 residues.

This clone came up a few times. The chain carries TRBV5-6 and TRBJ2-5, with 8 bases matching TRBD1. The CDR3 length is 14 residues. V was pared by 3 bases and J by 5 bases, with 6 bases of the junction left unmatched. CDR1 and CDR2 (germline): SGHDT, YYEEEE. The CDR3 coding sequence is TGTGCCAGCAGCTCCGGGACAGGACCCGAGACCCAGTACTTC. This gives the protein CASSSGTGPETQYF.

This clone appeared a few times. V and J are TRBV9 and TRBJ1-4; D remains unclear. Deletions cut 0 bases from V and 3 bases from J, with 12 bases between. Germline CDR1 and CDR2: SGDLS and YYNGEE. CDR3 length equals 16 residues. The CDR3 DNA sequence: TGTGCCAGCAGCGTAGCTGCGGCTGTAGCTAATGAAAAACTGTTTTTT. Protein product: CASSVAAAVANEKLFF.

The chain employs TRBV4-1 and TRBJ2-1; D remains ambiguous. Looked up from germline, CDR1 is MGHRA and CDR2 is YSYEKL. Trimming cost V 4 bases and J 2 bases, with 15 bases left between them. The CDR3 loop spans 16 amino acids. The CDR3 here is CASSRPLAEAYNEQFF. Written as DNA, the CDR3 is TGCGCCAGCAGCCGCCCTTTGGCCGAGGCCTACAATGAGCAGTTCTTC.

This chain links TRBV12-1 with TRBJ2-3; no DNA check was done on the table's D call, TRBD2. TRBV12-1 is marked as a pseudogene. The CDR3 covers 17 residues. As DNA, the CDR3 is TGTGCCAGCAGCTTTGCCGGACTAGCGAACTGGTCGGATACGCAGTATTTT. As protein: CASSFAGLANWSDTQYF.

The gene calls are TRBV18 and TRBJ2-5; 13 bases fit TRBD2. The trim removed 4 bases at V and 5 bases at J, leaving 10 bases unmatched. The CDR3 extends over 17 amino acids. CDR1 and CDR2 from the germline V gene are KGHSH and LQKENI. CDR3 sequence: CASSRGLAGDSRETQYF. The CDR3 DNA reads TGTGCCAGCTCACGAGGACTAGCGGGAGATTCTAGGGAGACCCAGTACTTC.

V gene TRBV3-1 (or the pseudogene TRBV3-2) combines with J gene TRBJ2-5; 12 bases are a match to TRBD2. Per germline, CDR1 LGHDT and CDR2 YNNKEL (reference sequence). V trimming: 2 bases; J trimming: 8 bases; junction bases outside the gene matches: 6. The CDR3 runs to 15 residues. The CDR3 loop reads CASSQRLAGVKTQYF. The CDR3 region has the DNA TGTGCCAGCAGCCAACGACTAGCGGGAGTAAAAACCCAGTACTTC.

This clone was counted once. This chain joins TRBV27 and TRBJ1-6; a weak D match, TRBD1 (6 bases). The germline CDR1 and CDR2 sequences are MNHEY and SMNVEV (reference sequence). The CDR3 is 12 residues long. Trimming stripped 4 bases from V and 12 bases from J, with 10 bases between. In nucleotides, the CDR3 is TGTGCCAGCAGTTCCCAGGGGCAACCCCTCCACTTT. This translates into CASSSQGQPLHF.

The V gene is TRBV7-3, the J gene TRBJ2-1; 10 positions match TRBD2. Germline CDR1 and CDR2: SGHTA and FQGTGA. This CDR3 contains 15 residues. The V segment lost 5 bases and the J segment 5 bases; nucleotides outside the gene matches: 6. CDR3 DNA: TGTGCCAGCAGCCCCTCTAGCGGGAGCAACAATGAGCAGTTCTTC. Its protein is CASSPSSGSNNEQFF.

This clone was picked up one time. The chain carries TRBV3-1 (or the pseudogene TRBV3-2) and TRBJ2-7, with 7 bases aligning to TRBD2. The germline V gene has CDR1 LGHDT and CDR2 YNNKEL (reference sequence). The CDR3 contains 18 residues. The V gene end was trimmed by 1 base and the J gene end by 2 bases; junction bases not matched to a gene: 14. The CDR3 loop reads CASSQAPNGRERTYEQYF. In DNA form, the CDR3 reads TGTGCCAGCAGCCAAGCTCCCAATGGGCGGGAGAGGACCTACGAGCAGTACTTC.

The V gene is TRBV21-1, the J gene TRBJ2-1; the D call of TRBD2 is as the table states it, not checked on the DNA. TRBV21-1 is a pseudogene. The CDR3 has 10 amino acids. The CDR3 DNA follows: TGTGCCGGCAAAGACTGCGGGGGGTTCTTC. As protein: CAGKDCGGFF.

The CDR3 bases are TGTGCCAGCAGCCTCCTGGGGGGGGCAGGTGCCGAAAACACCATATATTTT. Its protein product is CASSLLGGAGAENTIYF. V usage is TRBV4-2 and J usage is TRBJ1-3, with TRBD1 as a possible D gene (6 bases). There are 17 residues in the CDR3. The germline gives CDR1 LGHNA, CDR2 YNFKEQ. V lost 4 bases to trimming and J lost 6 bases, with 22 bases between them.

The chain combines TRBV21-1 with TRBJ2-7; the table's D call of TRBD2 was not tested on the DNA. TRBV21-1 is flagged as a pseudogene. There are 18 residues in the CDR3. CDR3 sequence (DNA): TGTGCCAGCAGCAAAGTGGGTTCGACTAGCGGGAGGAGATACGAGCAGTACTTC. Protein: CASSKVGSTSGRRYEQYF.